A selection of T cell receptor beta chains follows, all from one sample in a study of PD-L1 blockade in urothelial cancer. Assay: immunoSEQ multiplex PCR; the TCRdb copy retains only in-frame clones and omits some. The sample records 75,000 to 95,000 clones, more than 85% being singletons. Sample: PBMCs, taken around atezolizumab (anti-PD-L1) treatment. Every receptor here comes from a man in his 60s with urothelial cancer. Both conserved end residues are part of each CDR3. Fields, in order: CDR3 length, V gene, D gene, J gene, CDR3 protein, CDR3 DNA. A D gene is named only where the DNA matches it firmly.

len: 10; v_gene: TRBV2; d_gene: NA; j_gene: TRBJ2-5; CDR3aa: CASAQETQYF; CDR3nt: TGTGCCAGCGCCCAGGAGACCCAGTACTTC
len: 15; v_gene: TRBV7-9; d_gene: TRBD2; j_gene: TRBJ2-7; CDR3aa: CASSLGGGRAYEQYF; CDR3nt: TGTGCCAGCAGCTTAGGGGGGGGTCGGGCCTACGAGCAGTACTTC
len: 15; v_gene: TRBV7-8; d_gene: NA; j_gene: TRBJ1-1; CDR3aa: CASSLGPGANTEAFF; CDR3nt: TGTGCCAGCAGCTTAGGCCCAGGGGCGAACACTGAAGCTTTCTTT
len: 12; v_gene: TRBV7-9; d_gene: NA; j_gene: TRBJ1-4; CDR3aa: CASSPPSEKLFF; CDR3nt: TGTGCCAGCAGCCCTCCGTCTGAAAAACTGTTTTTT
len: 14; v_gene: TRBV28; d_gene: TRBD1; j_gene: TRBJ1-4; CDR3aa: CASSPGTGLEKLFF; CDR3nt: TGTGCCAGCAGCCCCGGGACAGGGTTGGAAAAACTGTTTTTT
len: 13; v_gene: TRBV6-1; d_gene: TRBD2; j_gene: TRBJ2-3; CDR3aa: CASVAGSTDTQYF; CDR3nt: TGTGCCAGCGTAGCGGGAAGCACAGATACGCAGTATTTT
len: 16; v_gene: TRBV5-1; d_gene: NA; j_gene: TRBJ2-1; CDR3aa: CASSPRESGGHNEQFF; CDR3nt: TGCGCCAGCAGCCCCCGGGAATCGGGGGGCCACAATGAGCAGTTCTTC
len: 16; v_gene: TRBV5-4; d_gene: TRBD1; j_gene: TRBJ2-3; CDR3aa: CASSGQGASPTDTQYF; CDR3nt: TGTGCCAGCAGCGGGCAGGGGGCAAGCCCCACAGATACGCAGTATTTT
len: 13; v_gene: TRBV7-3; d_gene: TRBD1; j_gene: TRBJ2-2; CDR3aa: CASSLTGAGELFF; CDR3nt: TGTGCCAGCAGCCTGACAGGGGCCGGGGAGCTGTTTTTT
len: 16; v_gene: TRBV28; d_gene: TRBD2; j_gene: TRBJ2-1; CDR3aa: CASSSTSGSSYNEQFF; CDR3nt: TGTGCCAGCAGTTCGACTAGCGGAAGCTCCTACAATGAGCAGTTCTTC
len: 13; v_gene: TRBV6-5; d_gene: NA; j_gene: TRBJ1-1; CDR3aa: CASSRGDTGQAFF; CDR3nt: TGTGCCAGCAGTCGGGGAGATACAGGGCAAGCTTTCTTT
len: 16; v_gene: TRBV7-2; d_gene: TRBD2; j_gene: TRBJ2-5; CDR3aa: CASRDETSGREETQYF; CDR3nt: TGTGCCAGCAGGGATGAGACTAGCGGGAGGGAAGAGACCCAGTACTTC
len: 16; v_gene: TRBV5-6; d_gene: NA; j_gene: TRBJ2-2; CDR3aa: CASSLRRRVGTGELFF; CDR3nt: TGTGCCAGCAGCTTAAGGAGGAGGGTCGGGACCGGGGAGCTGTTTTTT
len: 13; v_gene: TRBV29-1; d_gene: NA; j_gene: TRBJ1-5; CDR3aa: CSVDQGINQPQHF; CDR3nt: TGCAGCGTCGATCAGGGAATCAATCAGCCCCAGCATTTT
len: 15; v_gene: TRBV29-1; d_gene: TRBD2; j_gene: TRBJ2-3; CDR3aa: CSVVHSGGPTDTQYF; CDR3nt: TGCAGCGTTGTTCATAGCGGGGGGCCCACAGATACGCAGTATTTT
len: 15; v_gene: TRBV30; d_gene: NA; j_gene: TRBJ2-7; CDR3aa: CAWSVLGGAGYEQYF; CDR3nt: TGTGCCTGGAGTGTACTTGGGGGGGCTGGTTACGAGCAGTACTTC